These T cell receptor beta chains were read from a single sample in a study of CD8+CD57+ T cells in acquired aplastic anemia. TCRdb independently ran MiXCR on the reads; one entry per CDR3 protein. The data contain under 350,000 distinct CDR3 sequences, approximately 57% of them seen just once; the ten biggest clones take up roughly 1.2%. The sample taken for sequencing was sorted CD4+, CD8+, or CD8+CD57+ T cells (not recorded which) from PBMCs. The source of these receptors is a human donor with aplastic anemia. The CDR3 runs from the conserved cysteine through the conserved F or W. Each record gives: D gene, clone size, V gene, J gene, CDR3 DNA, CDR3 protein. D genes are given only for firm matches. The listing skips clone size in some rows; elsewhere it reads once, few, many or a size class.

D: -
size: -
V: TRBV2
J: TRBJ2-1
DNA: TGTGCCAGCAGTGCGTCTTGGCTACAGGGTTTTTCGCTCTTC
CDR3: CASSASWLQGFSLF

D: -
size: -
V: TRBV19
J: TRBJ1-2
DNA: TGTGCCAGTAGTATAAATACGGCAGCCTATGGCTACACCTTC
CDR3: CASSINTAAYGYTF

D: -
size: -
V: TRBV20-1
J: TRBJ1-4
DNA: TGCAGTGCTATCAACCCGGGCCTAAATGAAAAACTGTTTTTT
CDR3: CSAINPGLNEKLFF

D: TRBD2
size: -
V: TRBV24-1
J: TRBJ2-5
DNA: TGTGCCACCAGTGACCCGACTAGCCGAAGCCAAGAGACCCAGTACTTC
CDR3: CATSDPTSRSQETQYF

D: -
size: many
V: TRBV25-1
J: TRBJ1-3
DNA: TGTGCCACCGCACGGCATCCTGGAAACACCATATATTTT
CDR3: CATARHPGNTIYF

D: -
size: -
V: TRBV7-8
J: TRBJ1-1
DNA: TGTGCCAGCAGCACATACAGGGAGACCACTGAAGCTTTCTTT
CDR3: CASSTYRETTEAFF

D: -
size: many
V: TRBV7-3
J: TRBJ2-1
DNA: TGTGCCAGCAGCCCACTACCCGGACCCTACAATGAGCAGTTCTTC
CDR3: CASSPLPGPYNEQFF

D: TRBD1
size: few
V: TRBV24-1
J: TRBJ2-7
DNA: TGTGCCACCAGTGGGGCAGGGGGCTACGAGCAGTACTTC
CDR3: CATSGAGGYEQYF

D: TRBD2
size: many
V: TRBV9
J: TRBJ2-1
DNA: TGTGCCAGCAGCGCTGTACTAGCGGGGAACAATGAGCAGTTCTTC
CDR3: CASSAVLAGNNEQFF

D: TRBD1
size: -
V: TRBV2
J: TRBJ2-7
DNA: TGTGCCAGCAGTGCTACGGGACAGCTTACCTACGAGCAGTACTTC
CDR3: CASSATGQLTYEQYF

D: TRBD1
size: -
V: TRBV7-2
J: TRBJ1-4
DNA: TGTGCCAGCAGCCCGGGACAGGCTAATGAAAAACTGTTTTTT
CDR3: CASSPGQANEKLFF

D: TRBD1
size: -
V: TRBV25-1
J: TRBJ1-2
DNA: TGTGCCAGCAGGAAGCCCGCAGGGACAGGGGGAGATGGCTACACCTTC
CDR3: CASRKPAGTGGDGYTF

D: TRBD2
size: -
V: TRBV9
J: TRBJ2-3
DNA: TGTGCCAGCAGCGATTCGCTAGCGGCCCCCACAGATACGCAGTATTTT
CDR3: CASSDSLAAPTDTQYF

D: -
size: -
V: TRBV10-3
J: TRBJ1-6
DNA: TGTGCCATCAGGAACGACGGGTATAATTCACCCCTCCACTTT
CDR3: CAIRNDGYNSPLHF

D: TRBD1
size: once
V: TRBV15
J: TRBJ2-3
DNA: TGTGCCACCAGCAGACCCCGGACAGGGGGCACAGATACGCAGTATTTT
CDR3: CATSRPRTGGTDTQYF

D: -
size: -
V: TRBV20-1
J: TRBJ2-3
DNA: TGCAGTGTTAAAGTTCCCGGTGGGACAGATACGCAGTATTTT
CDR3: CSVKVPGGTDTQYF

D: TRBD2
size: few
V: TRBV20-1
J: TRBJ2-3
DNA: TGCAGTACTGTTCCACTAGCGGATAGCACAGGTACGCAGTATTTT
CDR3: CSTVPLADSTGTQYF

D: TRBD1
size: -
V: TRBV10-3
J: TRBJ1-2
DNA: TGTGCCACCGGACAGGCGGAGGGAATGCGTTACACCTTC
CDR3: CATGQAEGMRYTF

D: -
size: -
V: TRBV7-3
J: TRBJ2-1
DNA: TGTGCCAGCAGCTCCAGCTGGGACACCGAGCAGTTCTTC
CDR3: CASSSSWDTEQFF

D: -
size: many
V: TRBV29-1
J: TRBJ2-7
DNA: TGCAGCGTTGAGGGGAGGACCTCCTACGAGCAGTACTTC
CDR3: CSVEGRTSYEQYF

D: -
size: -
V: TRBV7-2
J: TRBJ2-7
DNA: TGTGCCAGCAGCTTAGCCGGACAACCCCTGTCCTACGAGCAGTACTTC
CDR3: CASSLAGQPLSYEQYF

D: -
size: -
V: TRBV5-1
J: TRBJ2-7
DNA: TGCGCCAGCAGCTTAGGCGGTTCGAACACCGGGGAGCAGTACTTC
CDR3: CASSLGGSNTGEQYF

D: -
size: -
V: TRBV6-1
J: TRBJ1-5
DNA: TGTGCCAGCAGTGCGGGGTGGAATCAGCCCCAGCATTTT
CDR3: CASSAGWNQPQHF

D: -
size: -
V: TRBV10-1
J: TRBJ2-3
DNA: TGCGCCAGCAGTGATGGGGGACTGACAGATACGCAGTATTTT
CDR3: CASSDGGLTDTQYF

D: TRBD1
size: -
V: TRBV5-6
J: TRBJ1-4
DNA: TGTGCCAGCAGTCTCCCGGGACAGTCTTTAAAACTGTTTTTT
CDR3: CASSLPGQSLKLFF

D: -
size: -
V: TRBV11-2
J: TRBJ1-2
DNA: TGTGCCAGCAGCCAAGAAGGGCGCCACTATGGCTACACCTTC
CDR3: CASSQEGRHYGYTF

D: TRBD2
size: few
V: TRBV7-8
J: TRBJ2-7
DNA: TGTGCCACCGAGCGGGGTATGGAGCAGTACTTC
CDR3: CATERGMEQYF

D: -
size: -
V: TRBV7-3
J: TRBJ1-1
DNA: TGCGCCAGCAGCCCAGGACTTCACACTGAAGCTTTCTTT
CDR3: CASSPGLHTEAFF

D: -
size: many
V: TRBV29-1
J: TRBJ1-1
DNA: TGCAGCGCATCCCAGGAAAACACTGAAGCTTTCTTT
CDR3: CSASQENTEAFF

D: TRBD2
size: many
V: TRBV6-6
J: TRBJ2-3
DNA: TGTGCCAGCAGTCCGACCGGGGGGGCTCACACAGATACGCAGTATTTT
CDR3: CASSPTGGAHTDTQYF

D: -
size: many
V: TRBV14
J: TRBJ1-2
DNA: TGTGCCAGCAGCCAAACAGCCAACTATGGCTACACCTTC
CDR3: CASSQTANYGYTF

D: TRBD1
size: -
V: TRBV28
J: TRBJ1-2
DNA: TGTGCCAGCAGCCTTATGGGTTTGGGACAGTTGAACTATGGCTACACCTTC
CDR3: CASSLMGLGQLNYGYTF

D: TRBD1
size: -
V: TRBV19
J: TRBJ2-5
DNA: TGTGCCAGTAGAATGACAGGGGGAGCGGAGACCCAGTACTTC
CDR3: CASRMTGGAETQYF

D: -
size: -
V: TRBV7-2
J: TRBJ2-4
DNA: TGTGCCAGCAGCCTAGGGCCAGGACTATTCAAAAACATTCAGTACTTC
CDR3: CASSLGPGLFKNIQYF

D: -
size: -
V: TRBV7-2
J: TRBJ1-1
DNA: TGTGCCAGCAGCTTAGCGCACGGGCCACCCACTGAAGCTTTCTTT
CDR3: CASSLAHGPPTEAFF

D: -
size: many
V: TRBV10-3
J: TRBJ1-5
DNA: TGTGCCATCAGTGAGTCTGGCAGCCTGAATCAGCCCCAGCATTTT
CDR3: CAISESGSLNQPQHF

D: -
size: -
V: TRBV7-2
J: TRBJ2-5
DNA: TGTGCCAGCAGCCCTTGGACAGGAGGGGAGACCCAGTACTTC
CDR3: CASSPWTGGETQYF

D: -
size: -
V: TRBV5-1
J: TRBJ2-7
DNA: TGCGCCAGCAGCGCCCCCGGGAGCACGAGCTCCTACGAGCAGTACTTC
CDR3: CASSAPGSTSSYEQYF

D: TRBD2
size: -
V: TRBV2
J: TRBJ2-3
DNA: TGTGCCAGCCCGGGACTAGCAGCGGATACGCAGTATTTT
CDR3: CASPGLAADTQYF

D: -
size: few
V: TRBV20-1
J: TRBJ1-3
DNA: TGCAGTACGACTGACCTTACAGTTGGCCCCCAAGACACCATATATTTT
CDR3: CSTTDLTVGPQDTIYF

D: -
size: -
V: TRBV19
J: TRBJ1-2
DNA: TGTGCCAGTAGTATATCAGTTTACTATGGCTACACCTTC
CDR3: CASSISVYYGYTF

D: -
size: -
V: TRBV12-3/TRBV12-4
J: TRBJ1-6
DNA: TGTGCCAGCAGTTTAATGGGTTCCTATAATTCACCCCTCCACTTT
CDR3: CASSLMGSYNSPLHF

D: TRBD1
size: few
V: TRBV2
J: TRBJ2-7
DNA: TGTGCCAGCAGCGTATTACCGGGACAGGGGTTGCCCTACGAGCAGTACTTC
CDR3: CASSVLPGQGLPYEQYF

D: -
size: -
V: TRBV7-6
J: TRBJ2-3
DNA: TGTGCCAGCAGCTTAGGGACTGCTAATGAGCAGTATTTT
CDR3: CASSLGTANEQYF

D: -
size: once
V: TRBV20-1
J: TRBJ2-7
DNA: TGCAGGGCTAATACGGGGACTCCCCAGTACTTC
CDR3: CRANTGTPQYF

D: -
size: -
V: TRBV19
J: TRBJ1-5
DNA: TGTGCCAGTAGTACGACAGTAAATAGCAATCAGCCCCAGCATTTT
CDR3: CASSTTVNSNQPQHF

D: -
size: -
V: TRBV7-9
J: TRBJ2-1
DNA: TGTGCCAGCAGCCCGGCGGGCGATGAGCAGTTCTTC
CDR3: CASSPAGDEQFF

D: -
size: -
V: TRBV19
J: TRBJ2-7
DNA: TGTGCCAGTAGTATAAAAGTACAGACCTACGAGCAGTACTTC
CDR3: CASSIKVQTYEQYF

D: TRBD2
size: many
V: TRBV7-2
J: TRBJ2-3
DNA: TGTGCCAGCAGCTCTGACGGGGGGGGGGTTCGGACGCAGTATTTT
CDR3: CASSSDGGGVRTQYF

D: -
size: -
V: TRBV20-1
J: TRBJ2-3
DNA: TGCAGTGCTAGCGGGGGTGTGCAAACAGATACGCAGTATTTT
CDR3: CSASGGVQTDTQYF

D: -
size: -
V: TRBV7-2
J: TRBJ2-2
DNA: TGTGCCAGCAGCTTAGTGGAGAGCACCGGGGAGCTGTTTTTT
CDR3: CASSLVESTGELFF

D: -
size: few
V: TRBV18
J: TRBJ2-2
DNA: TGTGCCAGCTCACCAGGGCTAGCCAGCGACGGGGAGCTGTTTTTT
CDR3: CASSPGLASDGELFF

D: TRBD1
size: -
V: TRBV24-1
J: TRBJ1-5
DNA: TGTGTCACCAGTGATAACAGGGGCCCAGGAGTCAATCAGCCCCAGCATTTT
CDR3: CVTSDNRGPGVNQPQHF

D: -
size: once
V: TRBV28
J: TRBJ1-5
DNA: TGTGCCAGCAGTCGGGACAATAGCAATCAGCCCCAGCATTTT
CDR3: CASSRDNSNQPQHF

D: TRBD1
size: few
V: TRBV18
J: TRBJ1-5
DNA: TGTGCCAGCTCGTCCCAGGGGGCAAACGCCGATCAGCCCCAGCATTTT
CDR3: CASSSQGANADQPQHF

D: -
size: -
V: TRBV7-9
J: TRBJ2-3
DNA: TGTGCCAGCACCGGACCTATGCATACGCAGTATTTT
CDR3: CASTGPMHTQYF

D: -
size: -
V: TRBV20-1
J: TRBJ2-5
DNA: TGCAGTGCCACCTCGCGGACTGGCCGGCAAGAGACCCAGTACTTC
CDR3: CSATSRTGRQETQYF